Detailed here is one T cell receptor beta chain. This clonotype came up a few times. The target of this receptor is not known. An end of the junction differs from the germline gene, which may be a read error. The run used an Illumina HiSeq 1500. TCRdb's own reprocessing of the public reads used fastp at Q25 and MiXCR and kept productive beta chains. Identical CDR3 proteins give one entry, which carries the most common genes and DNA. This sample has more than 45,000 distinct CDR3 sequences in its table, and about 18% of those were observed once. Together, the top ten hold around 64% of the sample. The treatment or condition label, read with the paper, signifies: in vitro stimulation with specific CMV peptide epitopes to enrich CMV-specific T cells. The record originates from a study of T cell repertoires in cytomegalovirus infection (dated by TCRdb to about 2019). Some background on the complete study: Alongside well-studied HLA-B-restricted epitopes, the peptide stimulations were aimed at recently identified HLA-C-restricted CMV epitopes, whose presentation resists viral immunomodulation. Because public TCR beta signatures pointed to carriage of CMV infection together with the matching HLA type, the HLA type of each donor mattered for the analysis.

Sequences MGHRA (CDR1) and YSYEKL (CDR2) are obtained from the germline V gene. Measured from the cysteine to the phenylalanine, the CDR3 is 13 residues long. Kept here is only the CDR3 DNA, which spans 39 bases and is read in frame from base 1. Overall study outcomes, separate from this receptor: The ex vivo response was dominated by HLA-C-restricted CMV-specific TCR beta clonotypes, which also provided the single most frequent clonotype in two of eight donors. Cumulative frequency of public TCR beta family members discriminated carriers of CMV infection plus the relevant HLA type in this cohort and an independent roughly 350-donor cohort.

The sequencing here drew on CD8+ T cells from cultured PBMCs, taken from culture after CMV antigen stimulation. The V and J segments used are TRBV4-1 and TRBJ2-1; the D gene is possibly TRBD1 or TRBD2, with 6 bases matching each. The TCR comes from a human donor in good health (CMV status not recorded). Some clones in this sample may be carry-over from other donors' samples. The nucleotide sequence reads TGTGCCAGCAGCCCAGTAGGGGGGAATGAGCAGTTCTTC. This encodes CASSPVGGNEQFF.